The clone carrying this T cell receptor beta chain showed up just a few times. The PCR made use of 60 Vbeta and 13 Jbeta primers. TCRdb keeps only in-frame clones here, not all; method: immunoSEQ multiplex PCR. The data show about 170,000 clones, under 80% seen once. The donors (healthy individuals) were bone marrow donors. The data stem from a study of cytomegalovirus exposure and HLA in healthy donors. The CDR3 sequence is 15 residues long. CDR1 and CDR2 (germline): SGHDT, YYEEEE. Sequenced material: PBMCs. The clonotype was recovered from a female donor in good health and CMV-seronegative. The rearrangement joins TRBV5-6 to TRBJ2-5, with 7 bases that match TRBD2. The J call could be wrong; TRBJ2-7 is a better fit for the DNA end. This chain's CDR3 is CASTPRGDGTYEQYF. The CDR3 nucleotides read TGTGCCAGCACCCCCCGGGGGGACGGAACCTACGAGCAGTACTTC.